A selection of T cell receptor beta chains follows, all from one sample in a study of blood T cell repertoires in COVID-19. Measured with immunoSEQ multiplex PCR; TCRdb has only the in-frame clones, and not every one. The profile shows around 180,000 clones, roughly 84% of them singletons. Sequenced material: peripheral blood. Receptor source: a human donor in a cohort sampled during active COVID-19. CDR3s include the opening cysteine and the closing phenylalanine or tryptophan. Each record gives: D gene, clone size, V gene, J gene, CDR3 DNA, CDR3 protein. D genes are given only for firm matches. Clone size appears in some rows only: once, few, many, or a class for an expanded clone.

>TRBD1|-|TRBV7-3|TRBJ2-7
TGTGCCAGCAGCACCGACAGGGGCCACGAGCAGTACTTC
CASSTDRGHEQYF
>-|-|TRBV11-2|TRBJ1-6
TGTGCCAGCAGCCTCGAGGGTGGCTCACCCCTCCACTTT
CASSLEGGSPLHF
>-|-|TRBV20-1|TRBJ1-1
TGCAGTGCTAGAGATCGGGTGGAAGCTTTCTTT
CSARDRVEAFF
>-|-|TRBV9|TRBJ2-2
TGTGCCAGCAGCGTAGGGGGGCAGACCGGGGAGCTGTTTTTT
CASSVGGQTGELFF
>TRBD2|-|TRBV9|TRBJ2-1
TGTGCCAGCAGCCCTTGGACTAGCGGGAGCCACAATGAGCAGTTCTTC
CASSPWTSGSHNEQFF
>-|-|TRBV7-2|TRBJ2-7
TGTGCCAGCAACAACAGGGCCTACGAGCAGTACTTC
CASNNRAYEQYF
>TRBD1|-|TRBV27|TRBJ1-5
TGTGCCAGCAGTCCGCACCCTGCAGGGGGTCATCAGCCCCAGCATTTT
CASSPHPAGGHQPQHF
>-|-|TRBV28|TRBJ2-7
TGTGCCAGCAGTCCCACAGGGTATCACGAGCAGTACTTC
CASSPTGYHEQYF
>-|-|TRBV4-1|TRBJ2-2
TGCGCCAGCAGCCAGGCAGGGTCCGGGGAGCTGTTTTTT
CASSQAGSGELFF
>-|-|TRBV19|TRBJ1-1
TGTGCCAGTAAGACAGTGAACACTGAAGCTTTCTTT
CASKTVNTEAFF
>TRBD2|-|TRBV11-2|TRBJ2-2
TGTGCCAGCAGCTTAGATCCGGGACTAAGAACCGGGGAGCTGTTTTTT
CASSLDPGLRTGELFF
>TRBD1|-|TRBV15|TRBJ2-7
TGTGCCACCGGGGGACAGGGACACGAGCAGTACTTC
CATGGQGHEQYF
>TRBD1|-|TRBV3-1/TRBV3-2|TRBJ1-5
TGTGCCAGCAGCCTACGGACAGGGATGGATCAGCCCCAGCATTTT
CASSLRTGMDQPQHF
>TRBD1|-|TRBV4-2|TRBJ1-4
TGTGCCAGCAGCCCCTCCGGGACAGGGGGCGCAGCTAATGAAAAACTGTTTTTT
CASSPSGTGGAANEKLFF
>-|-|TRBV6-2/TRBV6-3|TRBJ2-7
TGTGCCAGCACCCCTGATGGGACACATTCCTACGAGCAGTACTTC
CASTPDGTHSYEQYF
>TRBD1|-|TRBV3-1/TRBV3-2|TRBJ2-7
TGTGCCAGCAGCCAAGAGGACAGGGGAGTCCACGAGCAGTACTTC
CASSQEDRGVHEQYF
>-|-|TRBV18|TRBJ1-5
TGTGCCAGCTCACTAACAGAGGGGGTAGGCAATCAGCCCCAGCATTTT
CASSLTEGVGNQPQHF
>TRBD1|-|TRBV12-3/TRBV12-4|TRBJ2-5
TGTGCCAGCAGTTCACAGGGGCGAGAGACCCAGTACTTC
CASSSQGRETQYF
>TRBD2|-|TRBV9|TRBJ2-1
TGTGCCAGCAGCCGGACTAGCGGGAGCTATGAGCAGTTCTTC
CASSRTSGSYEQFF
>TRBD2|-|TRBV9|TRBJ2-7
TGTGCCAGCAGCGGGGCCGCCCTAGCGGGGGGCGAGCAGTACTTC
CASSGAALAGGEQYF
>TRBD2|once|TRBV11-2|TRBJ2-5
TGTGCCAGCAGCGAGACTAGCGGGGAGACCCAGTACTTC
CASSETSGETQYF
>TRBD2|-|TRBV7-3|TRBJ2-7
TGTGCCAGCAGCCCCACCCTCGGGGGGGTTCACGAGCAGTACTTC
CASSPTLGGVHEQYF
>-|-|TRBV7-9|TRBJ2-2
TGTGCCAGCAGCCCAAGGGCAGGGGCCGGGGAGCTGTTTTTT
CASSPRAGAGELFF
>-|-|TRBV6-2/TRBV6-3|TRBJ2-7
TGTGCCAGCAGTTACACCCGGGATCCGCGCTCCTACGAGCAGTACTTC
CASSYTRDPRSYEQYF
>TRBD1|few|TRBV10-3|TRBJ2-7
TGTGCCATCAGTGTAGAGGGGACAGGGCCTTACGAGCAGTACTTC
CAISVEGTGPYEQYF
>-|-|TRBV5-6|TRBJ1-2
TGTGCCAGCAGCTCGCGGGGGGTGACTTGGGGCTACACCTTC
CASSSRGVTWGYTF
>TRBD2|-|TRBV3-1/TRBV3-2|TRBJ2-7
TGTGCCAGCAGCCTCCGCAGACTAGCGGGGACGTACGAGCAGTACTTC
CASSLRRLAGTYEQYF
>-|once|TRBV28|TRBJ2-7
TGTGCCAGCAATCTACAGGGCTACGAGCAGTACTTC
CASNLQGYEQYF
>-|-|TRBV7-6|TRBJ1-2
TGTGCCAGCAGCTCCCGCCTTTTTTCGGGGAACGATGGCTACACCTTC
CASSSRLFSGNDGYTF
>-|-|TRBV15|TRBJ1-1
TGTGCCACCAGCCCTCTTCGGGACACTGAAGCTTTCTTT
CATSPLRDTEAFF
>TRBD1|once|TRBV10-3|TRBJ2-1
TGTGCCATCCTCTACGACAGGGGGGCGTACAATGAGCAGTTCTTC
CAILYDRGAYNEQFF
>TRBD2|-|TRBV27|TRBJ2-7
TGTGCCAGCAGTTTGCGCGGACTAGCGACCTCATACGAGCAGTACTTC
CASSLRGLATSYEQYF
>TRBD2|-|TRBV5-1|TRBJ2-1
TGCGCCAGCAGCTTGGCCCGGGGGGGCCGGAATGAGCAGTTCTTC
CASSLARGGRNEQFF
>-|-|TRBV6-5|TRBJ1-5
TGTGCCAGCAGTTACGGAGGGGGCAATCAGCCCCAGCATTTT
CASSYGGGNQPQHF
>TRBD2|-|TRBV27|TRBJ2-1
TGTGCCAGCAGTTTACTAGCGGGAACCCTCTTGGTGCATGAGCAGTTCTTC
CASSLLAGTLLVHEQFF
>TRBD2|-|TRBV5-1|TRBJ2-1
TGCGCCAGCCGAACTAGCGGGAGGGCTCGGGAATACAATGAGCAGTTCTTC
CASRTSGRAREYNEQFF
>TRBD1|-|TRBV5-4|TRBJ1-5
TGTGCCAGCAGCTTGGGAACGGGACAGGGGGATCAGCCCCAGCATTTT
CASSLGTGQGDQPQHF
>TRBD2|-|TRBV11-3|TRBJ2-7
TGTGCCAGCAGCCCCGGGGGGAACTACGAGCAGTACTTC
CASSPGGNYEQYF
>TRBD2|-|TRBV4-1|TRBJ2-7
TGCGCCAGCAGCCAAGATACTAGCGGGAGCTCCTACGAGCAGTACTTC
CASSQDTSGSSYEQYF
>-|-|TRBV7-9|TRBJ2-7
TGTGCCAGCACCCTAGAGGGCGGACCCTACGAGCAGTACTTC
CASTLEGGPYEQYF
>TRBD2|-|TRBV6-2/TRBV6-3|TRBJ2-3
TGTGCCAGCAGCGGACTAGCGGGAGGTAGCACAGATACGCAGTATTTT
CASSGLAGGSTDTQYF
>-|-|TRBV11-2|TRBJ1-3
TGTGCCAGCAGCCTTCCGGGGAGCTCTGGAAACACCATATATTTT
CASSLPGSSGNTIYF